This T cell receptor gamma chain was recorded in a study of gammadelta T cells in human blood. TCRdb reanalyzed the RT-PCR reads using CATT. This table has more than 400 gamma-chain clones, roughly 9.5% appearing once. In its sample, this clone is large. Antigen unknown. CDR1 is VINAFY, CDR2 YDVSNSKD, per germline. The V segment lost 1 base and the J segment 7 bases; nucleotides outside the gene matches: 10. CDR3 length: 14 amino acids. General study results and limits: Microbial exposure reportedly appeared to drive polyclonal expansion of innate gamma-delta T cells right after birth.

The sequencing input was non-Vgamma9Vdelta2 gamma-delta T cells from infant blood. The V and J genes are TRGV5 and TRGJ1 or TRGJ2. The clonotype comes from a human donor. This chain's CDR3 is CATWDSPPAYKKLF. In DNA, the CDR3 is TGTGCCACCTGGGACAGCCCTCCGGCCTATAAGAAACTCTTT.